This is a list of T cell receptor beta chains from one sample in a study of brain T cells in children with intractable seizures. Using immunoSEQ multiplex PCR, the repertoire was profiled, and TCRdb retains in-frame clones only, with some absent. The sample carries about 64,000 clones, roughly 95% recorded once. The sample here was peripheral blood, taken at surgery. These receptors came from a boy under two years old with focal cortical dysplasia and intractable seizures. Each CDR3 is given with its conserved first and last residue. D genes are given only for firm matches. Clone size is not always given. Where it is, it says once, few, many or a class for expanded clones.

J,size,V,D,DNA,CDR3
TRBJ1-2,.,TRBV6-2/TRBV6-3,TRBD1,TGTGCCAGCAGCCTAGGGGGCTGGTATGGCTACACCTTC,CASSLGGWYGYTF
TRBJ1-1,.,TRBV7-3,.,TGTGCCAGCAGCTTAATCCCAGGGGTAAGAGGCACTGAAGCTTTCTTT,CASSLIPGVRGTEAFF
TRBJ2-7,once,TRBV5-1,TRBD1,TGCGCCAGCAGCTTGTTGGGACAGGGCTCCTACGAGCAGTACTTC,CASSLLGQGSYEQYF
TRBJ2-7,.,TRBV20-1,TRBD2,TGCAGTGCTAGTACAAGCGGGGCCGGGGACTACGAGCAGTACTTC,CSASTSGAGDYEQYF
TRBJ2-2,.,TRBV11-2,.,TGTGCCAGCAGCCCCAGTGCCGGGGAGCTGTTTTTT,CASSPSAGELFF
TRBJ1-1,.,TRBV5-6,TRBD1,TGTGCCAGCAGCTTGCTGCCTAGGGGGCAAAGTGAAGCTTTCTTT,CASSLLPRGQSEAFF
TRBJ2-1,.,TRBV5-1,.,TGCGCCAGCAGCTTGCCTAGTACCTATGAGCAGTTCTTC,CASSLPSTYEQFF
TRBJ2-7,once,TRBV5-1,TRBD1,TGCGCCAGCGCCAGGACAGGGCAGTACGAGCAGTACTTC,CASARTGQYEQYF
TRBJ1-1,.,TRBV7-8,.,TGTGCCAGCAGCTTACAGAATCATCGGTTACGGTCTGAAGCTTTCTTT,CASSLQNHRLRSEAFF
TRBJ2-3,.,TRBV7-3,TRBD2,TGTGCCAGCAGCCCCGGGGGGACAGATACGCAGTATTTT,CASSPGGTDTQYF
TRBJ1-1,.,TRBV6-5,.,TGTGCCAGCAGTTACGCGGCAGGGAGTAACACTGAAGCTTTCTTT,CASSYAAGSNTEAFF
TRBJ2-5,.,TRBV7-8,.,TGTGCCAGCAGCCCCATTCCCGCCCAGTACTTC,CASSPIPAQYF
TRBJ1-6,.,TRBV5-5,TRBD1,TGTGCCAGCAGGGGGACAGGGGAATCACCCCTCCACTTT,CASRGTGESPLHF
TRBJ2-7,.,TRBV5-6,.,TGTGCCAGCAGCTTGTCGGGGAGCGAGCAGTACTTC,CASSLSGSEQYF
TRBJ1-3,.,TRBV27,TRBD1,TGTGCCAGCAGCCCCGACAGGGGGACTAGCAACACCATATATTTT,CASSPDRGTSNTIYF
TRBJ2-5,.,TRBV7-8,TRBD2,TGTGCCAGCAGCTTAGCGCAGTTGAGCGGGGGGGCATTACCCCTAGAGACCCAGTACTTC,CASSLAQLSGGALPLETQYF
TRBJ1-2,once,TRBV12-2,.,TGTGCAAGTCGCCTGGGACGGGGTCCATCTTATGGCTACACCTTC,CASRLGRGPSYGYTF
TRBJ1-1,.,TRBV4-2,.,TGTGCCAGCAACCCATGGCGGGGACCGAACACTGAAGCTTTCTTT,CASNPWRGPNTEAFF
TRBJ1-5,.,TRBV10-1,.,TGCGCCAGCGAAGGACGTAATCAGCCCCAGCATTTT,CASEGRNQPQHF
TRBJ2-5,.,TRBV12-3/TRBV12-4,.,TGTGCCAGCACCCGGGGTCGGGAGACCCAGTACTTC,CASTRGRETQYF
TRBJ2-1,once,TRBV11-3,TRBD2,TGTGCCAGCAGCCCCCGGGGGGGAGACAATGAGCAGTTCTTC,CASSPRGGDNEQFF
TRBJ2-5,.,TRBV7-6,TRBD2,TGTGCCAGCAGCACGACAACCCCCGCGCGGGGGGCCCAGTACTTC,CASSTTTPARGAQYF
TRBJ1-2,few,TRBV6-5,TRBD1,TGTGCCAGCAGTTACTCGAAAGGGGGCGGGGATGGCTACACCTTC,CASSYSKGGGDGYTF
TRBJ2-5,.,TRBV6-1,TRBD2,TGTGCCAGCAGTGAAGTAGCGGGGGGGCAAGAGACCCAGTACTTC,CASSEVAGGQETQYF
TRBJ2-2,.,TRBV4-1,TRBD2,TGCGCCAGCAGCCAAGTCGGGCGGGGGGGCGGAACCGGGGAGCTGTTTTTT,CASSQVGRGGGTGELFF
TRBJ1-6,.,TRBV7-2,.,TGTGCCAGCAGCTGGATAAATTCACCCCTCCACTTT,CASSWINSPLHF
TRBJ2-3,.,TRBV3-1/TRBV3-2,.,TGTGCCAGCAGCCAAGATCCTAGCACCAGCACAGATACGCAGTATTTT,CASSQDPSTSTDTQYF
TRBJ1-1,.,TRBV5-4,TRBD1,TGTGCCAGCAGGCGCGACAGGGCGGGGAACACTGAAGCTTTCTTT,CASRRDRAGNTEAFF
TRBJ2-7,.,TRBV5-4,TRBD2,TGTGCCAGCAGCTTGGGACTAGCGAGCTACGAGCAGTACTTC,CASSLGLASYEQYF
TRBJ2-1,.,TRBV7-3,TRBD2,TGTGCCAGCAGCCAACTAGGGACTAGCGGGAGTGGTTGGGATGAGCAGTTCTTC,CASSQLGTSGSGWDEQFF
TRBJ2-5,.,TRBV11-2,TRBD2,TGTGCCAGCAGTCCTCTGGGCGGGAGTTTTTTGGTAAAGACCCAGTACTTC,CASSPLGGSFLVKTQYF
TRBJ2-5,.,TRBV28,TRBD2,TGTGCCAGCAGTTCGGGACTAGCGGGGGCGGAGACCCAGTACTTC,CASSSGLAGAETQYF
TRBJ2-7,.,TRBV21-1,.,TGTGCCAGCAGCAAAGCCCCACCGGCTACCGCCTACGAGCAGTACTTC,CASSKAPPATAYEQYF
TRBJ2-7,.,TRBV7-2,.,TGTGCCAGCAGCTTGACCAGCGACTACGAGCAGTACTTC,CASSLTSDYEQYF
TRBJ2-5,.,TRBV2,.,TGTGCCAGCAGTGAAGCAGAGACCCAGTACTTC,CASSEAETQYF
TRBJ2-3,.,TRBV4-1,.,TGCGCCAGCAGCCCGGGGGTGGTCACAGATACGCAGTATTTT,CASSPGVVTDTQYF
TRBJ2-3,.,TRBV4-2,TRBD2,TGTGCCAGCAGCCAACCTGTCCGGGGGGGGGTAGATACGCAGTATTTT,CASSQPVRGGVDTQYF
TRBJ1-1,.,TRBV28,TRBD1,TGTGCCAGCAGTTCCGGGACAGGGGGTAGCACTGAAGCTTTCTTT,CASSSGTGGSTEAFF
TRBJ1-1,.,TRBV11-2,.,TGTGCCAGCTGGGGTTCGAACACTGAAGCTTTCTTT,CASWGSNTEAFF
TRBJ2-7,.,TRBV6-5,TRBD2,TGTGCCAGCAGCACCACTAGCGGGGACCCCTACGAGCAGTACTTC,CASSTTSGDPYEQYF
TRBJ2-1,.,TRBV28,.,TGTGCCAGCAGTTTATATAGGGGGGAAAGCCGGCAGTTCTTC,CASSLYRGESRQFF
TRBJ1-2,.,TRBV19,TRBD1,TGTGCCAGTAAGGGACAGCGATACCAAAACTATGGCTACACCTTC,CASKGQRYQNYGYTF
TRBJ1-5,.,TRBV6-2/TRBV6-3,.,TGTGCCAGCAGTTACCTGGACAGAGAGAATCAGCCCCAGCATTTT,CASSYLDRENQPQHF
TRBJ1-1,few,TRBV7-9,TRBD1,TGTGCCAGCAGCCCGGGGACAGGGAATTCGAACACTGAAGCTTTCTTT,CASSPGTGNSNTEAFF
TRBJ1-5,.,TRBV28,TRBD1,TGTGCCAGCAGTTTACAACCGGGACAGCTGAGGGTGTATGATAGCAATCAGCCCCAGCATTTT,CASSLQPGQLRVYDSNQPQHF
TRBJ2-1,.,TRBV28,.,TGTGCCAGCAGTTTTTTTGCGGCTTACAATGAGCAGTTCTTC,CASSFFAAYNEQFF
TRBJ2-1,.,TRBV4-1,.,TGCGCCAGCAGCCATTCGATAAATGAGCAGTTCTTC,CASSHSINEQFF